This is a list of T cell receptor beta chains from one sample in a study of Ad26.COV2.S vaccination and SARS-CoV-2 variants. Profiled with immunoSEQ multiplex PCR; TCRdb holds only in-frame clones, not every one. Among around 450,000 clones listed, about 88% were seen once. Sequencing was performed on peripheral blood, taken in a trial of Ad26.COV2.S vaccine versus placebo. Receptor source: a person between 18 and 65 years old who received the Ad26.COV2.S COVID-19 vaccine or a placebo. The CDR3 runs from the conserved cysteine through the conserved F or W. D genes are given only for firm matches. Some rows mark clone size as missing; the rest say once, few, many or name a class of expanded clone.

j_call | d_call | clone_size | v_call | cdr3_aa | cdr3_nt
TRBJ1-4 | - | few | TRBV7-2 | CASSSPGLNEKLFF | TGTGCCAGCAGCTCGCCGGGGCTTAATGAAAAACTGTTTTTT
TRBJ2-1 | - | - | TRBV7-9 | CASSLAWRVGDNEQFF | TGTGCCAGCAGCTTAGCTTGGCGCGTTGGCGACAATGAGCAGTTCTTC
TRBJ2-1 | - | - | TRBV7-9 | CASSPGDNEQFF | TGTGCCAGCAGCCCCGGAGACAATGAGCAGTTCTTC
TRBJ2-5 | - | - | TRBV29-1 | CSVIPVGGTQYF | TGCAGCGTTATCCCGGTTGGTGGGACCCAGTACTTC
TRBJ2-2 | - | few | TRBV19 | CASNYGTGELFF | TGTGCCAGTAACTACGGGACCGGGGAGCTGTTTTTT
TRBJ1-4 | - | - | TRBV19 | CASSIPRQEGEKLFF | TGTGCCAGTAGTATCCCCAGGCAGGAGGGCGAAAAACTGTTTTTT
TRBJ1-4 | - | - | TRBV19 | CASSPPRPTNEKLFF | TGTGCCAGTAGTCCACCCAGGCCAACTAATGAAAAACTGTTTTTT
TRBJ1-1 | - | - | TRBV18 | CASSGRNTEAFF | TGTGCCAGCTCAGGACGGAACACTGAAGCTTTCTTT
TRBJ1-1 | - | - | TRBV18 | CASSPQRNTEAFF | TGTGCCAGCTCACCACAGCGGAACACTGAAGCTTTCTTT
TRBJ1-2 | - | - | TRBV9 | CASSTSSGGGYTF | TGTGCCAGCAGCACAAGTTCGGGGGGCGGCTACACCTTC
TRBJ2-7 | - | - | TRBV5-1 | CASSLEVAAAYEQYF | TGCGCCAGCAGCTTGGAAGTGGCGGCCGCATACGAGCAGTACTTC
TRBJ1-6 | TRBD1 | once | TRBV6-5 | CASSPQGGGGSPLHF | TGTGCCAGCAGCCCCCAAGGAGGGGGCGGATCACCCCTCCACTTT
TRBJ2-1 | - | - | TRBV5-1 | CASSSDSYNEQFF | TGCGCCAGCAGCTCCGACAGCTACAATGAGCAGTTCTTC
TRBJ2-2 | - | - | TRBV7-3 | CASSPSRTGELFF | TGTGCCAGCAGCCCATCGCGGACCGGGGAGCTGTTTTTT
TRBJ1-1 | - | - | TRBV2 | CAIPTMEGMNTEAFF | TGTGCCATCCCAACGATGGAAGGGATGAACACTGAAGCTTTCTTT
TRBJ2-1 | - | - | TRBV28 | CASTRPYQYNEQFF | TGTGCCAGCACCAGACCCTACCAGTACAATGAGCAGTTCTTC
TRBJ1-1 | - | - | TRBV7-6 | CASSLDTLWNTEAFF | TGTGCCAGCAGCTTAGACACCCTCTGGAACACTGAAGCTTTCTTT
TRBJ1-2 | TRBD1 | - | TRBV18 | CASSIGTGQVYRYGYTF | TGTGCCAGCTCAATCGGGACAGGGCAAGTTTACAGATATGGCTACACCTTC
TRBJ2-2 | - | - | TRBV18 | CASSPPGGTANTGELFF | TGTGCCAGCTCACCACCGGGAGGGACAGCGAACACCGGGGAGCTGTTTTTT
TRBJ1-5 | - | - | TRBV7-2 | CASSTTGEAQPQHF | TGTGCCAGCAGCACGACCGGCGAGGCACAGCCCCAGCATTTT
TRBJ1-2 | - | - | TRBV28 | CASSFTVLPNYGYTF | TGTGCCAGCAGTTTTACGGTACTGCCGAACTATGGCTACACCTTC
TRBJ2-5 | - | - | TRBV12-3/TRBV12-4 | CASSYHGTQYF | TGTGCCAGCAGTTATCACGGGACCCAGTACTTC
TRBJ2-2 | TRBD2 | - | TRBV6-5 | CASSYSGGDTGELFF | TGTGCCAGCAGTTACTCTGGGGGGGACACCGGGGAGCTGTTTTTT
TRBJ2-7 | TRBD1 | - | TRBV28 | CASSLGQEFGEQYF | TGTGCCAGCAGCCTGGGACAGGAATTCGGGGAGCAGTACTTC
TRBJ1-2 | - | - | TRBV3-1/TRBV3-2 | CASTIDGNYGYTF | TGTGCCAGCACCATAGACGGAAACTATGGCTACACCTTC
TRBJ1-2 | - | - | TRBV4-1 | CASTSNTGRRNYGYTF | TGCGCCAGCACCTCGAACACAGGGAGACGTAACTATGGCTACACCTTC
TRBJ1-2 | TRBD1 | - | TRBV5-1 | CASSLSPGTGGFGYGYTF | TGCGCCAGCAGCTTGAGCCCCGGGACAGGGGGTTTTGGCTATGGCTACACCTTC
TRBJ1-1 | - | - | TRBV27 | CASSLVGAQTEAFF | TGTGCCAGCAGTTTAGTGGGGGCGCAGACTGAAGCTTTCTTT
TRBJ1-5 | - | - | TRBV28 | CASSLLNQPQHF | TGTGCCAGCAGTTTATTGAATCAGCCCCAGCATTTT
TRBJ2-1 | - | - | TRBV12-3/TRBV12-4 | CASSFRGQQFF | TGTGCCAGCAGTTTCCGAGGACAGCAGTTCTTC
TRBJ1-2 | - | - | TRBV5-1 | CASSFGGAPRVGYTF | TGCGCCAGCAGCTTTGGAGGGGCCCCTAGAGTGGGCTACACCTTC
TRBJ2-5 | TRBD2 | - | TRBV5-1 | CASSSDPGDSGSGTQYF | TGCGCCAGCAGCTCCGACCCCGGCGATAGCGGGAGCGGGACCCAGTACTTC
TRBJ2-5 | - | - | TRBV29-1 | CSVGRVLIQETQYF | TGCAGCGTTGGGAGGGTATTGATCCAAGAGACCCAGTACTTC
TRBJ2-1 | TRBD2 | - | TRBV7-3 | CASSKPGLAGGIEQFF | TGTGCCAGCAGCAAGCCGGGACTAGCGGGAGGGATAGAGCAGTTCTTC
TRBJ1-2 | TRBD1 | - | TRBV5-6 | CASSSGQGYGYTF | TGTGCCAGCAGCTCAGGACAGGGCTATGGCTACACCTTC
TRBJ2-1 | - | - | TRBV4-1 | CASSQRVQGNEQFF | TGCGCCAGCAGCCAAAGGGTCCAGGGCAATGAGCAGTTCTTC
TRBJ1-5 | - | few | TRBV7-3 | CASSLMIHQPQHF | TGTGCCAGCAGCTTAATGATTCATCAGCCCCAGCATTTT
TRBJ2-3 | TRBD2 | once | TRBV4-2 | CASSQVMTGGRDTQYF | TGTGCCAGCAGCCAAGTAATGACGGGGGGGCGTGATACGCAGTATTTT
TRBJ2-7 | TRBD1 | - | TRBV6-5 | CASKRQGPLYEQYF | TGTGCCAGCAAAAGACAGGGGCCACTCTACGAGCAGTACTTC
TRBJ1-2 | - | - | TRBV15 | CATSRELRGGYGYTF | TGTGCCACCAGCAGAGAATTAAGAGGGGGGTATGGCTACACCTTC
TRBJ2-5 | - | - | TRBV6-2/TRBV6-3 | CASSYDAQETQYF | TGTGCCAGCAGTTACGACGCACAAGAGACCCAGTACTTC
TRBJ2-2 | - | - | TRBV18 | CASSPPLAANTGELFF | TGTGCCAGCTCACCACCACTAGCCGCGAACACCGGGGAGCTGTTTTTT
TRBJ2-1 | - | few | TRBV5-5 | CASSPPNPWGDEQFF | TGTGCCAGCAGCCCCCCAAACCCCTGGGGAGATGAGCAGTTCTTC
TRBJ1-6 | - | - | TRBV27 | CASSRGHNSPLHF | TGTGCCAGCAGCAGGGGCCATAATTCACCCCTCCACTTT
TRBJ1-1 | - | - | TRBV6-2/TRBV6-3 | CASSHSTEMNTEAFF | TGTGCCAGCAGTCACTCGACAGAGATGAACACTGAAGCTTTCTTT
TRBJ1-1 | - | - | TRBV5-1 | CASSPTGTTAAPEAFF | TGCGCCAGCAGCCCCACCGGGACAACGGCGGCTCCTGAAGCTTTCTTT
TRBJ2-1 | - | - | TRBV5-1 | CASSLEGGGNNEQFF | TGCGCCAGCAGCTTGGAGGGGGGAGGGAACAATGAGCAGTTCTTC
TRBJ1-2 | - | - | TRBV5-1 | CASSLAVVSDYGYTF | TGCGCCAGCAGCTTGGCGGTGGTCAGTGACTATGGCTACACCTTC
TRBJ1-5 | - | - | TRBV3-1/TRBV3-2 | CASSKQGNQPQHF | TGTGCCAGCAGCAAGCAGGGAAATCAGCCCCAGCATTTT
TRBJ1-4 | TRBD1 | - | TRBV28 | CASSLYGTANEKLFF | TGTGCCAGCAGTTTATACGGGACAGCTAATGAAAAACTGTTTTTT
TRBJ2-7 | TRBD1 | - | TRBV5-6 | CASSFTGGAYEQYF | TGTGCCAGCAGCTTCACAGGGGGCGCCTACGAGCAGTACTTC
TRBJ2-3 | - | - | TRBV10-3 | CAISGPTDTQYF | TGTGCCATCAGCGGACCCACAGATACGCAGTATTTT
TRBJ2-5 | TRBD1 | - | TRBV12-3/TRBV12-4 | CASSSTGPETQYF | TGTGCCAGCAGCTCGACAGGGCCAGAGACCCAGTACTTC
TRBJ2-3 | TRBD2 | - | TRBV27 | CASSSGRGWTDTQYF | TGTGCCAGCAGTAGCGGGAGGGGTTGGACAGATACGCAGTATTTT
TRBJ2-5 | - | - | TRBV10-3 | CAIRVRGRDETQYF | TGTGCCATCAGGGTCAGAGGGAGAGACGAGACCCAGTACTTC